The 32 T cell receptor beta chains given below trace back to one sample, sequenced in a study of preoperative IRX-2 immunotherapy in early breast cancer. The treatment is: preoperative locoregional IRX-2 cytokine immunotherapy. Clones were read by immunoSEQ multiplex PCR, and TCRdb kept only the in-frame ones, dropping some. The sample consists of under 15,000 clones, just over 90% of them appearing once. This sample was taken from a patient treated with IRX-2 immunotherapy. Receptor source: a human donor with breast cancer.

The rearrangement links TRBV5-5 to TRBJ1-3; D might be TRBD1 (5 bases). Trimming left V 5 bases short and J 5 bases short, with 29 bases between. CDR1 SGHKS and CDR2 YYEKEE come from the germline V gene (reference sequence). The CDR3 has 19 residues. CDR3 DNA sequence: TGTGCCAGCAGGACCACCTACATCGCGGAGGGGACTGGCAGAAACACCATATATTTT. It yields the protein CASRTTYIAEGTGRNTIYF.

CDR3 region: CASSGPPSTGRSSTDTQYF. As DNA, the CDR3 is TGTGCCAGCAGCGGCCCTCCGTCAACAGGGCGATCTAGCACAGATACGCAGTATTTT. The chain employs TRBV2 and TRBJ2-3; the D gene is possibly TRBD1 (6 bases). With 6 bases removed from V and 0 bases from J, the gap between germline ends came to 25 bases. The CDR3 is 19 residues long. Per the germline V gene, CDR1 is SNHLY and CDR2 is FYNNEI.

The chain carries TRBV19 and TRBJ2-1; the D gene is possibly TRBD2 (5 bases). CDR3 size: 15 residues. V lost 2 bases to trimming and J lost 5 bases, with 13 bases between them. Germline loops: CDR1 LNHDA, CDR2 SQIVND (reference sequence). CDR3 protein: CASSISAGINNEQFF. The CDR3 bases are TGTGCCAGTAGTATATCAGCCGGGATTAACAATGAGCAGTTCTTC.

CDR3 sequence (DNA): TGTGCCAGCAGCTACATTCAGGGAGGATACTATAATTCACCCCTCCACTTT. Translated, it gives CASSYIQGGYYNSPLHF. The chain recombines TRBV5-6 with TRBJ1-6; possibly TRBD1 for D (5 bases). CDR3 length: 17 residues. The V gene's germline CDR1 is SGHDT and CDR2 YYEEEE. The ends were cut back, 3 bases at V and 3 bases at J, with 16 bases in the middle.

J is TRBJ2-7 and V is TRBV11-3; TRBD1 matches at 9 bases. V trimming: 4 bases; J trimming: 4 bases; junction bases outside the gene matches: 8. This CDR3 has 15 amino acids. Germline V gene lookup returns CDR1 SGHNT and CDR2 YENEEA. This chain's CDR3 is CASSSSGTGWYEQYF. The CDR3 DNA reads TGTGCCAGCAGCTCCTCCGGGACAGGGTGGTACGAGCAGTACTTC.

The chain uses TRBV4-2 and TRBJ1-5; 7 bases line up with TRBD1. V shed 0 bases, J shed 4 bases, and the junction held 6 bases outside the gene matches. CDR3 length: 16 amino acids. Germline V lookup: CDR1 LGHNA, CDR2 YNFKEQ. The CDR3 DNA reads TGTGCCAGCAGCCAAGAGACAGGGTGGGGAAATCAGCCCCAGCATTTT. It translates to CASSQETGWGNQPQHF.

The CDR3 DNA reads TGTGCCAGTAGTATTTTCAAGGGGGCGAACTATGGCTACACCTTC. Its protein product is CASSIFKGANYGYTF. The V call is TRBV19, the J call TRBJ1-2, with 7 nucleotides matching TRBD1. Germline loops: CDR1 LNHDA, CDR2 SQIVND (reference sequence). V trimming: 3 bases; J trimming: 2 bases; junction bases outside the gene matches: 6. The CDR3 is 15 residues long. Combining the CDR3 with reference TRBV19 and TRBJ1-2 gives the whole variable domain DGGITQSPKYLFRKEGQNVTLSCEQNLNHDAMYWYRQDPGQGLRLIYYSQIVNDFQKGDIAEGYSVSREKKESFPLTVTSAQKNPTAFYLCASSIFKGANYGYTFGSGTRLTVV.

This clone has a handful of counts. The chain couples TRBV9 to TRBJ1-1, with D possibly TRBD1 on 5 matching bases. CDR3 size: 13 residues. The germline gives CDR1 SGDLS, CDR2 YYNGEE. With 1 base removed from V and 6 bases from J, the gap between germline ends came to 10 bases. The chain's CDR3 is CASSVQGGSEAFF. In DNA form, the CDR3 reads TGTGCCAGCAGCGTACAGGGAGGGTCTGAAGCTTTCTTT.

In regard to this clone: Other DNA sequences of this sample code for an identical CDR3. CDR3 DNA sequence: TGTGCCAGCTCACCCCCGACAGAGAGCTATGGCTACACCTTC. Amino acids: CASSPPTESYGYTF. V is TRBV18 and J is TRBJ1-2; a weak D match, TRBD1 (5 bases). V dropped 3 bases and J dropped 4 bases, with 12 bases sitting between them. The CDR3 has 14 residues. Germline CDR1 and CDR2: KGHSH and LQKENI.

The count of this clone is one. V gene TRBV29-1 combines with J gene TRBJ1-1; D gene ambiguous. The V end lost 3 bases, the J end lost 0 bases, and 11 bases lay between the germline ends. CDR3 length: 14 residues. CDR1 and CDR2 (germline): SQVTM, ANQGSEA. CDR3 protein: CSVDRSGMNTEAFF. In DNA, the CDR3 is TGCAGCGTTGACCGATCCGGAATGAACACTGAAGCTTTCTTT. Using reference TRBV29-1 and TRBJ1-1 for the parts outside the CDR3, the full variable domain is SAVISQKPSRDICQRGTSLTIQCQVDSQVTMMFWYRQQPGQSLTLIATANQGSEATYESGFVIDKFPISRPNLTFSTLTVSNMSPEDSSIYLCSVDRSGMNTEAFFGQGTRLTVV.

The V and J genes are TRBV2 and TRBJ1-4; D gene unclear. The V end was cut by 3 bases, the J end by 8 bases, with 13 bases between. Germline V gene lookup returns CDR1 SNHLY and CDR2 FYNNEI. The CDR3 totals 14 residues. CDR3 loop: CASSERVIAEKLFF. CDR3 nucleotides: TGTGCCAGCAGTGAGAGGGTGATAGCCGAAAAACTGTTTTTT.

The CDR3: CASSIGLRAGNGYTF. The CDR3 DNA reads as TGTGCCAGTAGTATAGGCCTTAGGGCGGGGAACGGCTACACCTTC. V gene TRBV19 combines with J gene TRBJ1-2, with D uncertain. Between the trimmed V and J ends, which lost 1 base and 8 bases, there was a span of 17 bases. The germline V gene has CDR1 LNHDA and CDR2 SQIVND (reference sequence). This CDR3 has 15 residues.

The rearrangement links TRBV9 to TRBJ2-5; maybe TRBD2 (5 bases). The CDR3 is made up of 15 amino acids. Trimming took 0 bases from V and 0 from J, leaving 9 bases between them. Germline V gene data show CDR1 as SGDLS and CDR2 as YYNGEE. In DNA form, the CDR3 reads TGTGCCAGCAGCGTAGGGGCGAGGGACCAAGAGACCCAGTACTTC. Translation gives CASSVGARDQETQYF. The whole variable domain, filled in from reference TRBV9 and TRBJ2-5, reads DSGVTQTPKHLITATGQRVTLRCSPRSGDLSVYWYQQSLDQGLQFLIQYYNGEERAKGNILERFSAQQFPDLHSELNLSSLELGDSALYFCASSVGARDQETQYFGPGTRLLVL.

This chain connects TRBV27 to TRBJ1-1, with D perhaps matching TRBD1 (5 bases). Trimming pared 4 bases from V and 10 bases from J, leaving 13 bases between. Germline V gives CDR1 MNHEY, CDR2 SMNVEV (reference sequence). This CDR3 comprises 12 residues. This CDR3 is CASSSLRGRAFF. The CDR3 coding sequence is TGTGCCAGCAGTTCTCTCCGGGGGAGAGCTTTCTTT.

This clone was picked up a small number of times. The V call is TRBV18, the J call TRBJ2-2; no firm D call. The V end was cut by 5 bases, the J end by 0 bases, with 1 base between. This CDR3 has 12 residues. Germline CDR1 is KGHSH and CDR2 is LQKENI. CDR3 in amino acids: CASSTNTGELFF. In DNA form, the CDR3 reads TGTGCCAGCTCAACGAACACCGGGGAGCTGTTTTTT.

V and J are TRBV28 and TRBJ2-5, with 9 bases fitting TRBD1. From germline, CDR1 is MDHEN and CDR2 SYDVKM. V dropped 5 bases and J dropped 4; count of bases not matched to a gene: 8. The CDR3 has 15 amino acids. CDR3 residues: CASSRQGDGGETQYF. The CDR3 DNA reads TGTGCCAGCAGTAGACAGGGGGACGGGGGAGAGACCCAGTACTTC. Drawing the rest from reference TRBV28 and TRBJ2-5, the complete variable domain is DVKVTQSSRYLVKRTGEKVFLECVQDMDHENMFWYRQDPGLGLRLIYFSYDVKMKEKGDIPEGYSVSREKKERFSLILESASTNQTSMYLCASSRQGDGGETQYFGPGTRLLVL.

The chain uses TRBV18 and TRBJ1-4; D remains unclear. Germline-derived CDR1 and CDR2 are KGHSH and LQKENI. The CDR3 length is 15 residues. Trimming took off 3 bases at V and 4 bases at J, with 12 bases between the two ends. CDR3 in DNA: TGTGCCAGCTCACCCAGAGGGCTAAGTAATGAAAAACTGTTTTTT. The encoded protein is CASSPRGLSNEKLFF. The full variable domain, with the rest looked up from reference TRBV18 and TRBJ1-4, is NAGVMQNPRHLVRRRGQEARLRCSPMKGHSHVYWYRQLPEEGLKFMVYLQKENIIDESGMPKERFSAEFPKEGPSILRIQQVVRGDSAAYFCASSPRGLSNEKLFFGSGTQLSVL.

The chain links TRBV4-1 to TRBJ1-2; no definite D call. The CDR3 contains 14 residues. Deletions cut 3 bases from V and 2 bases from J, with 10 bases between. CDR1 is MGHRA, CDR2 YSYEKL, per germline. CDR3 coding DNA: TGCGCCAGCAGCCAGCCCTTAGCAAACTATGGCTACACCTTC. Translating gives CASSQPLANYGYTF.

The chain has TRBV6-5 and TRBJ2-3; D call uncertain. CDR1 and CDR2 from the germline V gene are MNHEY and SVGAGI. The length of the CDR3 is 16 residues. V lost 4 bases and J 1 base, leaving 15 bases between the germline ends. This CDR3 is CASSSLLGWGTDTQYF. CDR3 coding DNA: TGTGCCAGCAGTTCCTTGCTAGGGTGGGGCACAGATACGCAGTATTTT.

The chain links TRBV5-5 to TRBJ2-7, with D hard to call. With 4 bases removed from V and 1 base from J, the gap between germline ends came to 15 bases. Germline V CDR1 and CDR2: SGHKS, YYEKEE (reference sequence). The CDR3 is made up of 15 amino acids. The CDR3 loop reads CASSLTPSTSYEQYV. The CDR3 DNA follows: TGTGCCAGCAGCCTAACTCCTTCAACATCCTACGAGCAGTACGTC.

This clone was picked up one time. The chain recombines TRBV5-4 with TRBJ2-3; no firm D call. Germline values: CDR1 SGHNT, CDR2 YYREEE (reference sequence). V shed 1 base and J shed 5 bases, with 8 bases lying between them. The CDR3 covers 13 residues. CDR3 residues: CASSLKREDTQYF. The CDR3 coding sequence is TGTGCCAGCAGCTTGAAAAGGGAAGATACGCAGTATTTT. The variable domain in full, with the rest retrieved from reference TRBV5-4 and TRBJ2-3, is ETGVTQSPTHLIKTRGQQVTLRCSSQSGHNTVSWYQQALGQGPQFIFQYYREEENGRGNFPPRFSGLQFPNYSSELNVNALELDDSALYLCASSLKREDTQYFGPGTRLTVL.

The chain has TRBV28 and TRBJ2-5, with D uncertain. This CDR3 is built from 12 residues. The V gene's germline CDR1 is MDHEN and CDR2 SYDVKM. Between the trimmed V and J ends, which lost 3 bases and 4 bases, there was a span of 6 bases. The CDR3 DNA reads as TGTGCCAGCAGTTTGCTAGGAGAGACCCAGTACTTC. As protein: CASSLLGETQYF.

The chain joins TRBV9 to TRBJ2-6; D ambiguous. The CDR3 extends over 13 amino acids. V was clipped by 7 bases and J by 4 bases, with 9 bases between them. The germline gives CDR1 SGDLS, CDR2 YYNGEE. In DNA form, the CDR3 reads TGTGCCAGCTCGCGTCCCGGGGCCAACGTCCTGACTTTC. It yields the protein CASSRPGANVLTF.

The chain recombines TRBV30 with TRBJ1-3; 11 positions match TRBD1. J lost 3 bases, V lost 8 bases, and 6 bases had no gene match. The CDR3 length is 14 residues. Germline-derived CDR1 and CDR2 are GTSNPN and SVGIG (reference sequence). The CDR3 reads CARSDRGLGNTIYF. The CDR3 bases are TGTGCCCGCTCGGACAGGGGGCTTGGAAACACCATATATTTT.

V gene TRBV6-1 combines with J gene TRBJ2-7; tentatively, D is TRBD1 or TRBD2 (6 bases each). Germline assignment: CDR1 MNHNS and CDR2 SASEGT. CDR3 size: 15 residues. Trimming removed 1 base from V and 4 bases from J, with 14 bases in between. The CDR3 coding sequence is TGTGCCAGCAGTGAAGAAGGGGGGAGCCCATACGAGCAGTACGTC. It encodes CASSEEGGSPYEQYV.

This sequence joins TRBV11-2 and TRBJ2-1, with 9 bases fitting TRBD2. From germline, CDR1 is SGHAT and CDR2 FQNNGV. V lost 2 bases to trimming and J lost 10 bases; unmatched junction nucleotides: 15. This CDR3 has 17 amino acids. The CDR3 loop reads CASSLTSLAGGPGEQFF. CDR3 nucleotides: TGTGCCAGCAGCTTAACCTCTCTGGCGGGGGGGCCTGGGGAGCAGTTCTTC.

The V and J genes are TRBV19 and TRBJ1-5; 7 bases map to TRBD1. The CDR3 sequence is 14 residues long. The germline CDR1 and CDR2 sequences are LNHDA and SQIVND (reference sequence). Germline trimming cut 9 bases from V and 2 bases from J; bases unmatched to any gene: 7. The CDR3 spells CASDPGTGNQPQHF. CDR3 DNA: TGTGCCAGCGACCCCGGGACAGGCAATCAGCCCCAGCATTTT.

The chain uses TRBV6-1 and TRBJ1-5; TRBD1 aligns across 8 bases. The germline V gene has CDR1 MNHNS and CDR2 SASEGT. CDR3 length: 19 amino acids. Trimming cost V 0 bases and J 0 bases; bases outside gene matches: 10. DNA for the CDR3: TGTGCCAGCAGTGAAGCGGCAGACAGGACAGGGATTAGCAATCAGCCCCAGCATTTT. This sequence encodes CASSEAADRTGISNQPQHF.

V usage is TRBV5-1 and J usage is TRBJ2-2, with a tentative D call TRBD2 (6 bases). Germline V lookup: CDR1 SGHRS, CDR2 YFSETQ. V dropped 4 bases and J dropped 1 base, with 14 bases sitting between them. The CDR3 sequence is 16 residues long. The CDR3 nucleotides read TGCGCCAGCAGCCTCGCCGTGGGGGGGAACACCGGGGAGCTGTTTTTT. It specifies CASSLAVGGNTGELFF. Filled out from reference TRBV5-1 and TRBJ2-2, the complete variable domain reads KAGVTQTPRYLIKTRGQQVTLSCSPISGHRSVSWYQQTPGQGLQFLFEYFSETQRNKGNFPGRFSGRQFSNSRSEMNVSTLELGDSALYLCASSLAVGGNTGELFFGEGSRLTVL.

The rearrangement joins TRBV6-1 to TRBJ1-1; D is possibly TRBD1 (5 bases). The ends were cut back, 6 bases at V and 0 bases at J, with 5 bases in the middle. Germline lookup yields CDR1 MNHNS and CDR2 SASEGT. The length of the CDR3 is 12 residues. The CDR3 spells CASRTVNTEAFF. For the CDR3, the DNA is TGTGCCAGCAGGACAGTGAACACTGAAGCTTTCTTT.

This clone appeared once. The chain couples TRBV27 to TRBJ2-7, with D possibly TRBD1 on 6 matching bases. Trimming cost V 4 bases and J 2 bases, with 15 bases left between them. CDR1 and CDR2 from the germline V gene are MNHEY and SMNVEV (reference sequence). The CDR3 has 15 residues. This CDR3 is CASSSGTTSTYEQYF. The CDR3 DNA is TGTGCCAGCAGTTCCGGGACAACTTCTACCTACGAGCAGTACTTC.

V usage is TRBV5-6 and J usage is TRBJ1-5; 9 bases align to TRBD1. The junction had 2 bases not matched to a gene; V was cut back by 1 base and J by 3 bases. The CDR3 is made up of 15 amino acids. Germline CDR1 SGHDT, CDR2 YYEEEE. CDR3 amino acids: CASSLTGGYNQPQHF. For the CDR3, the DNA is TGTGCCAGCAGCTTGACAGGGGGCTACAATCAGCCCCAGCATTTT.